This T cell receptor beta chain comes out of a study of monozygotic twins with inflammatory bowel disease. Study outcomes and limitations: Any single strong signal or clonotype tied to IBD lacked support.

The V gene's germline CDR1 is SGHTA and CDR2 FQGNSA. The CDR3 is 13 amino acids. With regard to this clonotype: Its antigen is still unknown.

Eight separate reactions per sample yielded the cDNA. Template switching was used to attach UMIs, which incorporated a 6-nucleotide sample barcode. Each CDR3 protein gets one entry in TCRdb, which reprocessed the 5' RACE reads and gives no DNA. The repertoire shows about 380,000 distinct CDR3 sequences; the top ten hold just over 2.5%. The sequence was collected from a human donor with ulcerative colitis or Crohn's disease, or a healthy co-twin of an affected twin (not recorded which). Sequenced sample: blood. The chain carries TRBV7-2 and TRBJ2-7; TCRdb's assignment of TRBD1 cannot be checked, as there is no DNA. CDR3 residues: CASSWGPWDEQYF.